This TCR beta chain was identified during a study of shared clonotypes between healthy human individuals. Whole-study findings and limits: Represented diversity, genetic and exposure-history alike, was limited by few donors. Non-shared clonotypes were found to have lower generation probabilities than the clonotypes that were shared by all four of the sorted-subset donors.

Under the authors' procedure: ImmunoSEQ sequences covered only the junction and lacked quality scores; filtering therefore differed. Profiled with immunoSEQ multiplex PCR; TCRdb holds only in-frame clones, not every one. For V, J and clone size, that table is used; D and trimming come from the DNA. Of 2.3 million or so clones in the sample, 90% to 95% were seen once. With regard to this clone: Its specificity is unknown.

The CDR3 runs 12 residues. V was shortened by 8 bases and J by 2 bases, with 9 bases between the two germline ends. Germline-derived CDR1 and CDR2 are KGHSH and LQKENI. The J gene is TRBJ2-5, the V gene TRBV18; D possibly corresponds to TRBD2 (5 bases). Sequences were obtained from naive CD4+ T cells from PBMCs. The subset was: CD45RA+ positively selected. The receptor was derived from a man aged 18 to 35 in good health. Some clones in this sample may be carry-over from other donors' samples. CDR3 DNA sequence: TGTGCCAGCCGGGGAGCACAAGAGACCCAGTACTTC. It yields the protein CASRGAQETQYF.